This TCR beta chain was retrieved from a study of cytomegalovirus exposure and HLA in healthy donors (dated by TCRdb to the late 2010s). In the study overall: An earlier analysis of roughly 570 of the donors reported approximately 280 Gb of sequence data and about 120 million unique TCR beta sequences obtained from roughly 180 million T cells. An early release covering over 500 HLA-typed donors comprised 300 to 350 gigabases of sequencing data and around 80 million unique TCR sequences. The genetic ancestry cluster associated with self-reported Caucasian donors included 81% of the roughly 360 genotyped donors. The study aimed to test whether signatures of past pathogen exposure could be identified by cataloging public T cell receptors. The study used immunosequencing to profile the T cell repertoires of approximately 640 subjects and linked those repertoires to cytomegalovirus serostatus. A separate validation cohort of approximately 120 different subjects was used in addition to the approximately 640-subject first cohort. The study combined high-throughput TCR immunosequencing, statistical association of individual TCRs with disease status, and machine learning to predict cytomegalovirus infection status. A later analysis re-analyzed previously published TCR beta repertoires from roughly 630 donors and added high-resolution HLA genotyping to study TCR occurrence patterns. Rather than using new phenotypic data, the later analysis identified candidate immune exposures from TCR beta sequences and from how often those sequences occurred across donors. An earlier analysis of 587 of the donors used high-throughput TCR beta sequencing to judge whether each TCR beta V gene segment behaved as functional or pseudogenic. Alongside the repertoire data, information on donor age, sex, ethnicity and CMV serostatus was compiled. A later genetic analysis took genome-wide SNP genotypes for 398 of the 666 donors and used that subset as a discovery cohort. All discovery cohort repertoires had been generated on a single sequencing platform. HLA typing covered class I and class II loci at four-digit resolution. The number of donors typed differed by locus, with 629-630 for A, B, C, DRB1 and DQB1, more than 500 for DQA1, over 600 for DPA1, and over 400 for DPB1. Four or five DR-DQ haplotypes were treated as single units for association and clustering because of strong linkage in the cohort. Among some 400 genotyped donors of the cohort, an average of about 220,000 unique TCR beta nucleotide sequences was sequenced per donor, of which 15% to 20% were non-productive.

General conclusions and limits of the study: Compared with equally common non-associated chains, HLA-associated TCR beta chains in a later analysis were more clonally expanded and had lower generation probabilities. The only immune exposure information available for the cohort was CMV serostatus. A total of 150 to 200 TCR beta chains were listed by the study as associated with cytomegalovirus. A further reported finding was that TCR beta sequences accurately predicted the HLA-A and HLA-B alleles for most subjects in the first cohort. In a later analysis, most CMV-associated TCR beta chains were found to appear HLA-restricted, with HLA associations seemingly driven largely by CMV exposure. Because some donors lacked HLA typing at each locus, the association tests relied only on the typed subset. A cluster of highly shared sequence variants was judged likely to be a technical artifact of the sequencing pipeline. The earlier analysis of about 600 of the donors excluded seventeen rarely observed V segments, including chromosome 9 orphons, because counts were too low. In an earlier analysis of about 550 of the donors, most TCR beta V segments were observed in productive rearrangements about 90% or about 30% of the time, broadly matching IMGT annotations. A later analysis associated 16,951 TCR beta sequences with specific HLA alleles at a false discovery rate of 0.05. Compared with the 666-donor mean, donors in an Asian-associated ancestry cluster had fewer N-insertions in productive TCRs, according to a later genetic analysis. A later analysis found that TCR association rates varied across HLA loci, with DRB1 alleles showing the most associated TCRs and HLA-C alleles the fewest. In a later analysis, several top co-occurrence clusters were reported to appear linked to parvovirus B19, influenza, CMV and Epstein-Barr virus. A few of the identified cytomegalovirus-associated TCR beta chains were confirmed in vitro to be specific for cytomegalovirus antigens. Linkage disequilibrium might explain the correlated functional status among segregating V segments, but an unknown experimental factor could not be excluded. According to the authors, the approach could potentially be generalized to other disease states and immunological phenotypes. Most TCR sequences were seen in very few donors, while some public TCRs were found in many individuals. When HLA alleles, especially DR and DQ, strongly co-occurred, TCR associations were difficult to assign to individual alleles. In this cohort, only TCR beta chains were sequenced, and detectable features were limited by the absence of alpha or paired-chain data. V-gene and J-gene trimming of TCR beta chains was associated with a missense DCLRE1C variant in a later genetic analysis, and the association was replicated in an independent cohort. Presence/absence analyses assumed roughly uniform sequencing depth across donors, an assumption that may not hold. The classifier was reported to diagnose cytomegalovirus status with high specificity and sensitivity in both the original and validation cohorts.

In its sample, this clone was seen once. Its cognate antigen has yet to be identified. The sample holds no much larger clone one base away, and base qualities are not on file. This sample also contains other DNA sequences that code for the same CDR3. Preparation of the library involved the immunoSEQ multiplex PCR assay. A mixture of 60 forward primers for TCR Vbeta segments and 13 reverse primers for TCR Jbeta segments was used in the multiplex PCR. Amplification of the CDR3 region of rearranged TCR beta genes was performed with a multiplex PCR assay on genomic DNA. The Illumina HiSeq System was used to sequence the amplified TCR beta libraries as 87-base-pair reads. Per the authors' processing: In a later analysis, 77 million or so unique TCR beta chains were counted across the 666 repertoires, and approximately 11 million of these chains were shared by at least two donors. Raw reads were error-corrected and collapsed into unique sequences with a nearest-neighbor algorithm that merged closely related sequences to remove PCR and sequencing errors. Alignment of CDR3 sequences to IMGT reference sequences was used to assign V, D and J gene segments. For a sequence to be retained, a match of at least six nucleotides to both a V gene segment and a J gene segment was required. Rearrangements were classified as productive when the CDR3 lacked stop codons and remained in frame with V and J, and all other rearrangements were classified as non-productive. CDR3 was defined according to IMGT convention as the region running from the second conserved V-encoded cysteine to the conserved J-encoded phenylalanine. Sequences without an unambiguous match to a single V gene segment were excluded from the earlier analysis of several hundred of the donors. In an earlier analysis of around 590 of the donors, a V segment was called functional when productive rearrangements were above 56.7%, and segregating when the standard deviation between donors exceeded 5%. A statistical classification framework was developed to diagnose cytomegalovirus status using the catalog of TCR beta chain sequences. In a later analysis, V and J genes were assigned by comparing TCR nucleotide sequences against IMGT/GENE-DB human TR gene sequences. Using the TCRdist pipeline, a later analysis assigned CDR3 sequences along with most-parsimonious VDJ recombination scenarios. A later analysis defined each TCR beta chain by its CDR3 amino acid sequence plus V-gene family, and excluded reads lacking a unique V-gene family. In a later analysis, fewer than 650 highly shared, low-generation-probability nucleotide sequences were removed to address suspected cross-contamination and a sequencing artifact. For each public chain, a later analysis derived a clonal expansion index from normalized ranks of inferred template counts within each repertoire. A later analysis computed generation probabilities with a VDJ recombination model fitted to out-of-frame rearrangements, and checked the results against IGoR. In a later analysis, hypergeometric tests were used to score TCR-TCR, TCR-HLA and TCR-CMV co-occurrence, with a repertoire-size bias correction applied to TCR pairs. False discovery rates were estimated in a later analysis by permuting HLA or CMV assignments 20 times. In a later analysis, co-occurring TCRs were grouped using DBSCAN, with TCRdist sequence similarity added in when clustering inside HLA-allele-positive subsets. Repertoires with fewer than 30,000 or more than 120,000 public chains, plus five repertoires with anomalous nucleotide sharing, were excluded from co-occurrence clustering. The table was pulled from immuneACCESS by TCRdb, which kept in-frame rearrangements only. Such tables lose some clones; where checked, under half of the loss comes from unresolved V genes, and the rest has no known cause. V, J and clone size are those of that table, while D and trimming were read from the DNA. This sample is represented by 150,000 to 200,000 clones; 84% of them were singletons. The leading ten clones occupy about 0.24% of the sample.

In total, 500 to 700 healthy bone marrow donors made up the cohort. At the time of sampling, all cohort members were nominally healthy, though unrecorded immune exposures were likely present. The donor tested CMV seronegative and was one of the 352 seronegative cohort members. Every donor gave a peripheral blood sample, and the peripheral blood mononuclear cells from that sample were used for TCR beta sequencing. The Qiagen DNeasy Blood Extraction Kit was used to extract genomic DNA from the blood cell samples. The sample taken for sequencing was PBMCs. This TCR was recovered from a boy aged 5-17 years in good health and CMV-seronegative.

The CDR3 region reads CASSLGLAGGTDTQYF. The DNA is as follows: TGTGCCAGCAGCTTAGGGCTAGCGGGGGGCACAGATACGCAGTATTTT. The chain was built from TRBV7-9 and TRBJ2-3; 10 bases in the middle match TRBD2. Including the terminal cysteine and phenylalanine, the CDR3 comprises 16 residues. Here the CDR3 DNA is all that survives: 48 bases in frame from base 1. Based on the germline V gene (reference sequence), the CDR1 and CDR2 sequences are SEHNR and FQNEAQ. Unmatched junction bases come to 2, with V trimmed by 1 base and J by 1 base. The full variable domain, completed from the reference TRBV7-9 and TRBJ2-3 proteins outside the CDR3, reads DTGVSQNPRHKITKRGQNVTFRCDPISEHNRLYWYRQTLGQGPEFLTYFQNEAQLEKSRLLSDRFSAERPKGSFSTLEIQRTEQGDSAMYLCASSLGLAGGTDTQYFGPGTRLTVL.